This TCR beta chain was sequenced during a study of T-cell memory formation after mild COVID-19. Whole-study context: Clusters were largely donor specific. Study-level findings and limits: Contracting CD4+ clones sat mainly in CM and EM; CD8+ in EMRA. While clones contracting from day 15 to 85 were balanced between CD4 and CD8, later expanders leaned CD4+. For second-wave clones that peaked at day 37, SARS-CoV-2 specificity went unverified.

The CDR3 runs 17 residues. The germline V and J ends were trimmed by 3 bases and 2 bases, with 20 bases remaining between them. Germline lookup yields CDR1 MNHEY and CDR2 SMNVEV (reference sequence). MiXCR, applied by TCRdb to the 5' RACE reads, yields one record per CDR3 protein. The sample lists 450,000 to 700,000 distinct CDR3 sequences; about a sixth were seen once. This clonotype was observed a few times. The antigen is not known. This chain links TRBV27 with TRBJ2-7, with D possibly being TRBD1 (5 bases). The clonotype comes from an adult woman who had mild COVID-19 (a few samples of this study predate the infection). Cell type and time point are not known. Sequenced sample: PBMCs or a T cell subset sorted from them (not recorded which). CDR3: CASSLSVGAGKTYEQYF. CDR3 DNA sequence: TGTGCCAGCAGTTTGTCTGTAGGGGCAGGGAAAACCTACGAGCAGTACTTC.